This record looks at one T cell receptor (beta chain) sequence and its context. Antigen unknown. The data stem from a study of cytomegalovirus exposure and HLA in healthy donors. The CDR3 covers 15 residues. V lost 5 bases to trimming and J lost 2 bases; unmatched junction nucleotides: 10. Per germline, CDR1 SGHRS and CDR2 YFSETQ. Sequencing used immunoSEQ multiplex PCR; TCRdb keeps in-frame clones, though not all of them. The data hold about 190,000 clones, with roughly 84% observed a single time. Findings and limits, study-wide: A list of 164 TCR beta chains associated with cytomegalovirus was given.

The V and J genes are TRBV5-1 and TRBJ2-7, with TRBD2 matching over 7 bases. This TCR derives from a man younger than 35 in good health and CMV-seropositive. The specimen sequenced was PBMCs. The DNA of the CDR3 is TGCGCCAGCAGTTCGGGCGGGAGCGACGCCTACGAGCAGTACTTC. It specifies CASSSGGSDAYEQYF.